A selection of T cell receptor beta chains follows, all from one sample in a study of blood T cells in healthy people across ages. TCRdb ran MiXCR on the 5' RACE reads and lists one entry per CDR3 protein. Of some 860,000 distinct CDR3 sequences listed, roughly 50% are singletons. Sequenced material: blood. The receptors shown here come from a man aged 35 to 55 in good health. Each CDR3 is given with its conserved first and last residue. D genes are given only for firm matches. Size tells how often a clone was seen (once, few, many) or the class of an expanded clone, and some rows leave it out.

j_call: TRBJ1-2
v_call: TRBV5-1
clone_size: -
d_call: -
cdr3_nt: TGCGCCAGCACCGACCCGGGACCCTTCAACTATGGCTACACCTTC
cdr3_aa: CASTDPGPFNYGYTF

j_call: TRBJ2-1
v_call: TRBV27
clone_size: -
d_call: TRBD1
cdr3_nt: TGTGCCACCTTGAGGGGGGACAGGTCCTCCTACAATGAGCAGTTCTTC
cdr3_aa: CATLRGDRSSYNEQFF

j_call: TRBJ2-1
v_call: TRBV7-3
clone_size: -
d_call: TRBD2
cdr3_nt: TGTGCCAGCAGCTCGGCGGGAGCGGGAGTTGAGCAGTTCTTC
cdr3_aa: CASSSAGAGVEQFF

j_call: TRBJ1-1
v_call: TRBV28
clone_size: once
d_call: -
cdr3_nt: TGTGCCAGCAGTATCTTCCCGGGAGGTGCTGAAGCTTTCTTT
cdr3_aa: CASSIFPGGAEAFF

j_call: TRBJ2-3
v_call: TRBV20-1
clone_size: many
d_call: -
cdr3_nt: TGCAGTGCTCTCCGGGTGGTGGCAGATACGCAGTATTTT
cdr3_aa: CSALRVVADTQYF

j_call: TRBJ2-6
v_call: TRBV10-3
clone_size: -
d_call: TRBD1
cdr3_nt: TGTGCCATCAGCGAGGGACAGGGGGAGGTTGTTGGGGCCAACGTCCTGACTTTC
cdr3_aa: CAISEGQGEVVGANVLTF

j_call: TRBJ2-7
v_call: TRBV11-3
clone_size: few
d_call: -
cdr3_nt: TGTGCCAGCAGCGTCGGACGGGATTACGAGCAGTACTTC
cdr3_aa: CASSVGRDYEQYF

j_call: TRBJ2-4
v_call: TRBV4-1
clone_size: few
d_call: -
cdr3_nt: TGCGCCAGCCTCGGACCGGGTGGAAACATTCAGTACTTC
cdr3_aa: CASLGPGGNIQYF

j_call: TRBJ1-2
v_call: TRBV14
clone_size: -
d_call: -
cdr3_nt: TGTGCCAGCAGCCAAGAGGTCCTAAAGGGCTACACCTTC
cdr3_aa: CASSQEVLKGYTF

j_call: TRBJ2-3
v_call: TRBV7-3
clone_size: -
d_call: TRBD1
cdr3_nt: TGTGCCAGCAGCTTAAAGGGACAGGGGTTCAACGGGAATACGCAGTATTTT
cdr3_aa: CASSLKGQGFNGNTQYF

j_call: TRBJ2-7
v_call: TRBV6-2/TRBV6-3
clone_size: -
d_call: -
cdr3_nt: TGTGCCAGCAGTTACTCCCTGACTTTTTCAGAGCTAGAGGACGAGCAGTACTTC
cdr3_aa: CASSYSLTFSELEDEQYF

j_call: TRBJ1-2
v_call: TRBV27
clone_size: few
d_call: TRBD1
cdr3_nt: TGTGCCAGCAGTCCCGGGAGGGGGCCTAACTATGGCTACACCTTC
cdr3_aa: CASSPGRGPNYGYTF

j_call: TRBJ2-6
v_call: TRBV7-8
clone_size: few
d_call: TRBD2
cdr3_nt: TGTGCCAGCAGCCAAGGGACTAGCGCCGGGGCCAACGTCCTGACTTTC
cdr3_aa: CASSQGTSAGANVLTF

j_call: TRBJ2-7
v_call: TRBV7-7
clone_size: -
d_call: -
cdr3_nt: TGTGCCAGCAGCTTTAGCCCTTTGGGCGAGCAGTACTTC
cdr3_aa: CASSFSPLGEQYF

j_call: TRBJ2-1
v_call: TRBV5-5
clone_size: few
d_call: TRBD1
cdr3_nt: TGTGCCAGCAGCGCGGGACAGGGCTCCACTAATGAGCAGTTCTTC
cdr3_aa: CASSAGQGSTNEQFF

j_call: TRBJ2-1
v_call: TRBV10-3
clone_size: -
d_call: TRBD1
cdr3_nt: TGTGCCATCGGTGAGACAGGGGAGACCCAGTTCTTC
cdr3_aa: CAIGETGETQFF

j_call: TRBJ1-5
v_call: TRBV10-2
clone_size: -
d_call: -
cdr3_nt: TGCGCCAGCAGTTACATGAATAGCAATCAGCCCCAGCATTTT
cdr3_aa: CASSYMNSNQPQHF

j_call: TRBJ2-2
v_call: TRBV4-1
clone_size: -
d_call: -
cdr3_nt: TGCGCCAGCAGCCAAGTCGTGGGGACCGGGGAGCTGTTTTTT
cdr3_aa: CASSQVVGTGELFF

j_call: TRBJ1-4
v_call: TRBV13
clone_size: few
d_call: TRBD1
cdr3_nt: TGTGCCAGCAGCTTAGAACGAGGGACAGAAGAAAAACTGTTTTTT
cdr3_aa: CASSLERGTEEKLFF

j_call: TRBJ2-1
v_call: TRBV28
clone_size: -
d_call: -
cdr3_nt: TGTGCCAGCAGTTCCATAAGACAGTCCCGGGTGTACAATGAGCAGTTCTTC
cdr3_aa: CASSSIRQSRVYNEQFF

j_call: TRBJ1-1
v_call: TRBV18
clone_size: -
d_call: -
cdr3_nt: TGTGCCAGCTCACCATATAACACTGAAGCTTTCTTT
cdr3_aa: CASSPYNTEAFF

j_call: TRBJ2-7
v_call: TRBV7-2
clone_size: few
d_call: -
cdr3_nt: TGTGCCAGCAGCCTCCGCCCCTACGAGCAGTACTTC
cdr3_aa: CASSLRPYEQYF

j_call: TRBJ2-1
v_call: TRBV6-2/TRBV6-3
clone_size: -
d_call: -
cdr3_nt: TGTGCCAGCAGTTACTCGCCGGGACCACCACTCGATGAGCAGTTCTTC
cdr3_aa: CASSYSPGPPLDEQFF

j_call: TRBJ1-6
v_call: TRBV7-3
clone_size: -
d_call: -
cdr3_nt: TGTGCCAGCAGCGTGGGGTTGCGCTCACCCCTCCACTTT
cdr3_aa: CASSVGLRSPLHF